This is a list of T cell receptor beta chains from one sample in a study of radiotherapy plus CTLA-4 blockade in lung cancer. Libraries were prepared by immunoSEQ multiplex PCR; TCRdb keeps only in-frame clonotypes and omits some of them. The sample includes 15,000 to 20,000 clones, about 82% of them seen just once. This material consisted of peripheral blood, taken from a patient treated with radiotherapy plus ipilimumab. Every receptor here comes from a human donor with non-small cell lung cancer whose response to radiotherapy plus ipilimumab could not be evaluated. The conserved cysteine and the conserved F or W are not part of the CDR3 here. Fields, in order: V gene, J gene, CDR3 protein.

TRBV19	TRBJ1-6	ASRPTGVVNSPLH
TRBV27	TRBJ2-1	ASSFEGVDEQF
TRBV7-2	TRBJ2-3	ASSPGQGATDTQY
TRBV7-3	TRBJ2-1	ASSLTARRINEQF
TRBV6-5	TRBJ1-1	ASSAGGRMNTEAF
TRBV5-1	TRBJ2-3	ASIPGVGGGADTQY
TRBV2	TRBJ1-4	ASSRGTGAPNEKLF
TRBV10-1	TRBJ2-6	ASSGAPGQGSHSGANVLT
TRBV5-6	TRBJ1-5	ASSQRPNPGGHNNQPQH
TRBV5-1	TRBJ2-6	ASRRLGSGANVLT
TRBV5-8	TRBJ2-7	ASSFPGGSYEQY
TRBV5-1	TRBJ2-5	ASSSGGAGETQY
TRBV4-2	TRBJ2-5	ASSQDWRAEETQY
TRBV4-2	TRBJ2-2	ASSQVKSGSGTNTGELF
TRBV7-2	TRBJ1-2	ASTILPAGPYGYT
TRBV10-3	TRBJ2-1	AAAGTGYNEQF
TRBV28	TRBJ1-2	ASSSRTGFDYGYT
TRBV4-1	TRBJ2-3	ASSQVGGTTDTQY
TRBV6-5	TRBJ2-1	ASSYSGTRYNEQF
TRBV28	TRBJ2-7	ASTEPGTGGYEQY
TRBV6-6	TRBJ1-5	ASKTKRGTNQPQH
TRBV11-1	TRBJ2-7	ASSLPGSHEQY
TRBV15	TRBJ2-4	ATSRPDSYGIQY
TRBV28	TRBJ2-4	ASGFKNIQY